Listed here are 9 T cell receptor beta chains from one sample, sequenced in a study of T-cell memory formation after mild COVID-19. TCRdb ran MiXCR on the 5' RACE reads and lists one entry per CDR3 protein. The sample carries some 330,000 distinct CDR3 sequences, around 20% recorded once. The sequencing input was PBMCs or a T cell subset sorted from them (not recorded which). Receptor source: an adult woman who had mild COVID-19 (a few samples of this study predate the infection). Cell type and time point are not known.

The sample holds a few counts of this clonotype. CDR3 sequence (DNA): TGTGCCAGCAGCTTAGAAACCTGGGGGGAGAACACTGAAGCTTTCTTT. Residues: CASSLETWGENTEAFF. This rearrangement joins TRBV7-9 to TRBJ1-1; tentatively, D is TRBD1 (5 bases). The CDR3 contains 16 residues. Germline CDR1 is SEHNR and CDR2 is FQNEAQ (reference sequence). Trimming pared 1 base from V and 1 base from J, leaving 13 bases between.

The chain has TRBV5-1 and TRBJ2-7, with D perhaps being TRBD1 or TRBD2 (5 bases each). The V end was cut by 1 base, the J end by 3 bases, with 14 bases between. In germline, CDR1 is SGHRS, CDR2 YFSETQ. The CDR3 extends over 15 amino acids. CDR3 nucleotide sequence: TGCGCCAGCAGCTTGACTCCGGGACGGAACTACGAGCAGTACTTC. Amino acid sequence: CASSLTPGRNYEQYF.

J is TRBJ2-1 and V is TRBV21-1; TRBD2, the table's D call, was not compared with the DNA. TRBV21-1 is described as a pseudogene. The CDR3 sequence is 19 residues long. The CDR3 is CASSRAGTSGSSSYNEQFF. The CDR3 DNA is TGTGCCAGCAGCAGGGCGGGGACTAGCGGGAGCAGCTCCTACAATGAGCAGTTCTTC.

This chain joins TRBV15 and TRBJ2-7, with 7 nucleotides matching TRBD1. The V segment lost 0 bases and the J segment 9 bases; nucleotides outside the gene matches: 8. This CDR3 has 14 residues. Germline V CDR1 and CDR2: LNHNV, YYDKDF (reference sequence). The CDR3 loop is CATSRDRERTGQYF. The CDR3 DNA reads TGTGCCACCAGCAGAGATCGGGAACGGACAGGGCAGTACTTC. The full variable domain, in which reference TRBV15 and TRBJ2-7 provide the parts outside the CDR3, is DAMVIQNPRYQVTQFGKPVTLSCSQTLNHNVMYWYQQKSSQAPKLLFHYYDKDFNNEADTPDNFQSRRPNTSFCFLDIRSPGLGDTAMYLCATSRDRERTGQYFGPGTRLTVT.

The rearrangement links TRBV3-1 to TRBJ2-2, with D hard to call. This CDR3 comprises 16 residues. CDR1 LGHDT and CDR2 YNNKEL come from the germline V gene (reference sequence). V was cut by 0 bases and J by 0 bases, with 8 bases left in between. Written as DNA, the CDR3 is TGTGCCAGCAGCCAAGAGCGCACTACGAACACCGGGGAGCTGTTTTTT. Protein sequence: CASSQERTTNTGELFF. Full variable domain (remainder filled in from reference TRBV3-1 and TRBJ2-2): DTAVSQTPKYLVTQMGNDKSIKCEQNLGHDTMYWYKQDSKKFLKIMFSYNNKELIINETVPNRFSPKSPDKAHLNLHINSLELGDSAVYFCASSQERTTNTGELFFGEGSRLTVL.

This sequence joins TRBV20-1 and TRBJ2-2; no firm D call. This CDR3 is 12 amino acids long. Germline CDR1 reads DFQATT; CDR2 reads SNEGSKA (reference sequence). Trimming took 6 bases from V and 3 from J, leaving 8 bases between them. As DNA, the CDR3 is TGCAGTGCCCGTGTGGACACCGGGGAGCTGTTTTTT. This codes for CSARVDTGELFF.

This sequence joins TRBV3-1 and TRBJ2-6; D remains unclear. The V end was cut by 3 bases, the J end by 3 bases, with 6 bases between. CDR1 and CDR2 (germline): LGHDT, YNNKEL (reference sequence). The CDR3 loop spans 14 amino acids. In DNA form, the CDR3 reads TGTGCCAGCAGCCAGTCCCGTGGGGCCAACGTCCTGACTTTC. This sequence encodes CASSQSRGANVLTF.

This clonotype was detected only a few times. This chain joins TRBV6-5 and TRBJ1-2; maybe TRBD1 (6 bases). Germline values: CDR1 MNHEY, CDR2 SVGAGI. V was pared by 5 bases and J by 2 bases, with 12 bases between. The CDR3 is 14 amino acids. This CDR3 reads CASSTDRKNYGYTF. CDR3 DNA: TGTGCCAGCAGTACCGACAGGAAAAACTATGGCTACACCTTC.

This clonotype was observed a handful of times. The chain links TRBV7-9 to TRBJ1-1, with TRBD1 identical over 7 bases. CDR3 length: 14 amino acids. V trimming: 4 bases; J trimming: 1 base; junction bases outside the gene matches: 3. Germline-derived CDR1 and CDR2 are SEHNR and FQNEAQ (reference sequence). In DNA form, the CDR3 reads TGTGCCAGCAGCTACAGACAGGGGAACACTGAAGCTTTCTTT. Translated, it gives CASSYRQGNTEAFF.